The clone carrying this T cell receptor (beta chain) was found a few times. The data originate from a study of cytomegalovirus exposure and HLA in healthy donors. Vbeta (60) and Jbeta (13) primers were used in the PCR. Sequencing was performed with immunoSEQ multiplex PCR; in TCRdb, only in-frame clones are kept and a portion is missing. The sample has some 100,000 clones, roughly 70% seen once. Healthy bone marrow donors supplied every sample. Sequencing was carried out using PBMCs. This sequence originates from a woman aged 18-29 years in good health and CMV-seropositive.

DNA for the CDR3: TGTGCCAGCAGTTCACACACTGGGGCCAACGTCCTGACTTTC. It encodes CASSSHTGANVLTF. The rearrangement joins TRBV28 to TRBJ2-6, with D unresolved. Germline V gene sequence: CDR1 MDHEN, CDR2 SYDVKM. This CDR3 contains 14 residues. V lost 4 bases and J 2 bases, leaving 6 bases between the germline ends.